This TCR beta chain appears in the sequencing data of a study of Ad26.COV2.S vaccination and SARS-CoV-2 variants. Study summary: In the study, Ad26.COV2.S was injected intramuscularly once, or twice 56 days apart.

Clones were sequenced by immunoSEQ multiplex PCR, and TCRdb holds only the in-frame ones, with some missing. The sample has 400,000 to 450,000 clones, over 80% seen once. This sample's treatment: roughly 20 received Ad26.COV2.S at low or high dose, single or two shots; roughly five received placebo; per-sample allocation not given. Repertoires come from day 63 after the first vaccine or placebo injection. The V end was cut by 6 bases, the J end by 5 bases, with 10 bases between. The CDR3 has 12 residues. Sequenced material: peripheral blood, taken in a trial of Ad26.COV2.S vaccine versus placebo. This chain connects TRBV12-3 or TRBV12-4 to TRBJ2-5; D remains unclear. The sequence was obtained from a person between 18 and 65 years old who received the Ad26.COV2.S COVID-19 vaccine or a placebo. The CDR3, as DNA: TGTGCCAGCAGCAACGACGGGGAGACCCAGTACTTC. Translation: CASSNDGETQYF.